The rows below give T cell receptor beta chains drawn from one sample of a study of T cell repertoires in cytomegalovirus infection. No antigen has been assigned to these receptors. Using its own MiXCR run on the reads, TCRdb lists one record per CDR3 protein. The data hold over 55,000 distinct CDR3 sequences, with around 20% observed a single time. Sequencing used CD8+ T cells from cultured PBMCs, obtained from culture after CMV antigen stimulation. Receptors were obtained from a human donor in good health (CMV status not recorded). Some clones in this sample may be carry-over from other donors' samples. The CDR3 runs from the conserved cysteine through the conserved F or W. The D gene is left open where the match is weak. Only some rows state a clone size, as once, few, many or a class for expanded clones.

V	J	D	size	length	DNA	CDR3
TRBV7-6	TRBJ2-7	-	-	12	TGTGCCAGCAGCTTAAGGAACTACGAGCAGTACTTC	CASSLRNYEQYF
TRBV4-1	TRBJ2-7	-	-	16	TGCGCCAGCACCCACCACCGAGGGGGGACATCTTACGAGCAGTACTTC	CASTHHRGGTSYEQYF
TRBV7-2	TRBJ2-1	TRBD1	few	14	TGTGCCAGCAGCTCCGGACAGGGGTGGCATGAGCAGTTCTTC	CASSSGQGWHEQFF
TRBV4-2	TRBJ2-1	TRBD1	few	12	TGTGCCAGCGGGACAGGGAACAATGAGCAGTTCTTC	CASGTGNNEQFF
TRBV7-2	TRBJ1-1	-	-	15	TGTGCCAGCAGCTTACGGAGAGGGTCGAACACTGAAGCTTTCTTT	CASSLRRGSNTEAFF
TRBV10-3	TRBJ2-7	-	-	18	TGTGCCATCAGTGAGTCGATGGTATCCTCCGACACCTACTACGAGCAGTACTTC	CAISESMVSSDTYYEQYF
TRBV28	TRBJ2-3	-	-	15	TGTGCCAGCAGTTTATCCTTGGCTAGCACAGATACGCAGTATTTT	CASSLSLASTDTQYF
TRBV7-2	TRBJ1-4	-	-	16	TGTGCCAGCAGCACAGGGCCCGCCACTAAAAATGAAAAACTGTTTTTT	CASSTGPATKNEKLFF
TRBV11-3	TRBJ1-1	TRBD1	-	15	TGTGCCAGCAGCCTCCGGACAGGGGAGAACACTGAAGCTTTCTTT	CASSLRTGENTEAFF
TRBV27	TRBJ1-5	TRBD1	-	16	TGTGCCAGCAGTTTAATCAGGACAGGGGGCATTCAGCCCCAGCATTTT	CASSLIRTGGIQPQHF
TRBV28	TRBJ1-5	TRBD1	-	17	TGTGCTTCGAGCGGGACAGGGTTCAGCGGTCCCGGTCAGCCCCAGCATTTT	CASSGTGFSGPGQPQHF
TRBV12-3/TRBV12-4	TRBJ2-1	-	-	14	TGTGCCAGCTGGGGCCAGGGACCTTACAATGAGCAGTTCTTC	CASWGQGPYNEQFF
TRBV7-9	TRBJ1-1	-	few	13	TGTGCCAGCAGCTTAAACGGGAAAACTGAAGCTTTCTTT	CASSLNGKTEAFF
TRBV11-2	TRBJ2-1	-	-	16	TGTGCCAGCAGCTTAACGACTAGGGGGTTCTACAATGAGCAGTTCTTC	CASSLTTRGFYNEQFF
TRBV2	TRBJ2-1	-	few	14	TGTGCCAGCAGGGACGGTAGGGCCTACAATGAGCAGTTCTTC	CASRDGRAYNEQFF
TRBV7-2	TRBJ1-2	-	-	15	TGTGCCAGCAGCTTAGGAGAGCCGGGGACGTATGGCTACACCTTC	CASSLGEPGTYGYTF
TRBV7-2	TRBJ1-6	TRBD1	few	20	TGTGCCAGCAGCAAGACAGGGAGACCAGCCAGGGGCTCCTATAATTCACCCCTCCACTTT	CASSKTGRPARGSYNSPLHF
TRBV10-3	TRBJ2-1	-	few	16	TGTGCCATCAGTGAGACCGGGATCGGCCCATACAATGAGCAGTTCTTC	CAISETGIGPYNEQFF
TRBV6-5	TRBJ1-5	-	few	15	TGTGCCAGCAGTTACCGACAAAATAGCAATCAGCCCCAGCATTTT	CASSYRQNSNQPQHF
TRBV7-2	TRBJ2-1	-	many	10	TGTGCCAGCAGCTTCAATGAGCAGTTCTTC	CASSFNEQFF
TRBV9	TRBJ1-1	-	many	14	TGTGCCAGCACGGAATGGTCGGGGAACACTGAAGCTTTCTTT	CASTEWSGNTEAFF
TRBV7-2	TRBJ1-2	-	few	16	TGTGCCAGCAGCTTACTTTCGGGAACAGCCACCTATGGCTACACCTTC	CASSLLSGTATYGYTF
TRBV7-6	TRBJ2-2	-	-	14	TGTGCCAGCAGTCGGACGGTGAACACCGGGGAGCTGTTTTTT	CASSRTVNTGELFF
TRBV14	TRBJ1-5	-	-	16	TGTGCCAGCAGCCGTAAGCCGGGACTCAGGAGGCAGCCCCAGCATTTT	CASSRKPGLRRQPQHF
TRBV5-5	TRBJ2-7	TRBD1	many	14	TGTGCCACCTATAAGGGACAGGGGAAGTACGAGCAGTACTTC	CATYKGQGKYEQYF
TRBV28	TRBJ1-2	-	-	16	TGTGCCAGCAGTTTGGGCAGGGCCTGGGGTAACTATGGCTACACCTTC	CASSLGRAWGNYGYTF
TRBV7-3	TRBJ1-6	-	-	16	TGTGCCAGCAGCTTAATTCGCAGGGCTCCTAATTCACCCCTCCACTTT	CASSLIRRAPNSPLHF
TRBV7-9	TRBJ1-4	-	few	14	TGTGCCAGCACCGGGACCCTAACTAATGAAAAACTGTTTTTT	CASTGTLTNEKLFF
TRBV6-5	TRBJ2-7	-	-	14	TGTGCCAGCAGCGAACAACTCTACTCTGGTGAGCAGTACTTC	CASSEQLYSGEQYF
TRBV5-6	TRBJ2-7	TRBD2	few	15	TGTGCCAGCAGCTTGAGCGGGGTGGAATATGGCGAGCAGTACTTC	CASSLSGVEYGEQYF
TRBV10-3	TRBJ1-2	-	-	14	TGTGCCATCAGCCCTTCCGCTGCGAACTATGGCTACACCTTC	CAISPSAANYGYTF
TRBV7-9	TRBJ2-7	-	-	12	TGTGCCAGCAGCTTAGGCCAGAACGAGCAGTACTTC	CASSLGQNEQYF
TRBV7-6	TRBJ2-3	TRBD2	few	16	TGTGCCAGCAGCCTAGGGACTAGCGGGGGAACAGATACGCAGTATTTT	CASSLGTSGGTDTQYF
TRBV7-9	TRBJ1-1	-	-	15	TGTGCCAGCAGCTTACCATCCACAGGGAACATTGAAGCTTTCTTT	CASSLPSTGNIEAFF
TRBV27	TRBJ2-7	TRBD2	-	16	TGTGCCAGCAGTCCCTCGGGAGGGGACGATACCTACGAGCAGTACTTC	CASSPSGGDDTYEQYF
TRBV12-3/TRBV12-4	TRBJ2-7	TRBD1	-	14	TGTGCCAGCAGTCTTACAGGGGCGGCCTACGAGCAGTACTTC	CASSLTGAAYEQYF
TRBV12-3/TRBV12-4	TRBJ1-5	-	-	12	TGTGCCAGCGGAGACAGAGGTCAGCCCCAGCATTTT	CASGDRGQPQHF
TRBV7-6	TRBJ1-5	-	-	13	TGTGCCAGCAGCTTAGGGATTGAAAGACCCCAGCATTTT	CASSLGIERPQHF
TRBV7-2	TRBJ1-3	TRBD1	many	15	TGTGCCAGCAGCCCTACAGGGGGCACTGGAAACACCATATATTTT	CASSPTGGTGNTIYF
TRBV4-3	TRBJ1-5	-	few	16	TGCGCCAGCAGCCAAGATCCGGCCGGGGTCAATCAGCCCCAGCATTTT	CASSQDPAGVNQPQHF
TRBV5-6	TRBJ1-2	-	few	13	TGTGCCAGCAGCTTCCATGTAGGGGCGGAGTACACCTTC	CASSFHVGAEYTF
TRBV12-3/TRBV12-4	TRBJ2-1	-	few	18	TGTGCCAGCAGTTTATATTGGGGCGGTCGTTTGAGGGACAATGAGCAGTTCTTC	CASSLYWGGRLRDNEQFF
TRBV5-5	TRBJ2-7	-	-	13	TGTGCCAGCAGCTTCCGACTGACGTACGAGCAGTACTTC	CASSFRLTYEQYF
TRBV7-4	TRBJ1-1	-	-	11	TGTGCCAGCAGCCCCCTGACTGAAGCTTTCTTT	CASSPLTEAFF